This T cell receptor (beta chain) comes out of a study of OX40 agonist ivuxolimab in advanced cancers. As for the study more broadly: Ivuxolimab was an agonistic, fully human IgG2 monoclonal antibody directed against OX40 (CD134), a costimulatory receptor. Intravenous ivuxolimab was administered to patients every 2 weeks at six dose levels: 0.01, 0.1, 0.3, 1.5, 3 and 10 mg/kg. Among the approximately 50 dose-escalation patients, about 20 had hepatocellular carcinoma, about 15 melanoma, 9 renal cell carcinoma and 9 head and neck cancer. In the dose-escalation cohort, around four fifths of patients were male, and the mean age was around 65 years with a range of about 20 to 80. Patients were allowed to have had prior anti-PD-1, anti-PD-L1 or anti-CTLA-4 therapy, and roughly 40% of the dose-escalation patients had been treated with checkpoint inhibitors. Partial responses were achieved by three dose-escalation patients, of whom one had hepatocellular carcinoma and two had cutaneous melanoma. Peripheral TCRbeta sequencing was intended to test whether TCR sequence diversity was altered and clonal T-cell expansion was caused by ivuxolimab. The monotherapy dose-escalation portion (N ≈ 50 patients) of the phase I ivuxolimab trial is reported in the paper.

The trial excluded patients who had a history of autoimmune disease or who were on systemic immunosuppression. Peripheral blood for TCR sequencing was collected from all dose cohorts at baseline, on cycle 4 day 1, and on cycle 7 day 1. Samples were obtained from an open-label, multicenter, first-in-human phase I dose-escalation trial of ivuxolimab. Adults with locally advanced or metastatic melanoma, renal cell, hepatocellular, or head and neck squamous cell carcinoma were enrolled in the trial. Before TCR sequencing, CD4+ and CD8+ T cells were separately sorted from peripheral blood. Remarks on this clone: It has no known antigen specificity. Base qualities are not provided; no much larger clone lies one nucleotide away.

General conclusions and limits of the study: The antigen specificity of the peripheral T cells that underwent clonal expansion was not determined. After ivuxolimab, more expanded clones were found on average in CD8+ T cells than in CD4+ T cells. Partial responders in the 0.1-3.0 mg/kg groups had among the lowest normalized peripheral clonal expansion, especially among CD8+ T cells. Low levels of normalized T-cell clonal expansion were also seen in some patients who did not respond. At doses from 0.1 to 3.0 mg/kg, clonal expansion was seen in both CD4+ and CD8+ blood T cells between baseline and week 6.

Genomic DNA was extracted from sorted cells for sequencing of the TCRbeta CDR3 region. TCRbeta CDR3 regions were sequenced using the immunoSEQ Assay. This is the immuneACCESS table as TCRdb keeps it, with only in-frame sequences that have V and J called. A part of the clones is gone; compared with another copy, unresolved V genes explain less than half, and the rest is unexplained. Recorded for this sample are more than 50,000 clones; about 88% of them occurred a single time. The ten biggest clones cover roughly an eighth of the sample. The germline V gene sets CDR1 to SGHDN and CDR2 to FVKESK. From its cysteine to its phenylalanine, the CDR3 spans 14 amino acids. The entry retains the CDR3 DNA only, 42 bases that are in frame from base 1. V is pared back by 2 bases and J by 1 base, with 5 bases lying between the germline termini.

The rearranged segments are TRBV14 and TRBJ2-2, with no confident D gene call. The origin of this receptor is an adult with an advanced solid tumor such as melanoma, head and neck, liver or kidney cancer. The sequencing here drew on CD4+ or CD8+ T cells sorted from blood, taken in a trial of the OX40 agonist ivuxolimab. Here the CDR3 is given as CASSQYLNTGELFF. The DNA is TGTGCCAGCAGCCAATACTTGAACACCGGGGAGCTGTTTTTT.